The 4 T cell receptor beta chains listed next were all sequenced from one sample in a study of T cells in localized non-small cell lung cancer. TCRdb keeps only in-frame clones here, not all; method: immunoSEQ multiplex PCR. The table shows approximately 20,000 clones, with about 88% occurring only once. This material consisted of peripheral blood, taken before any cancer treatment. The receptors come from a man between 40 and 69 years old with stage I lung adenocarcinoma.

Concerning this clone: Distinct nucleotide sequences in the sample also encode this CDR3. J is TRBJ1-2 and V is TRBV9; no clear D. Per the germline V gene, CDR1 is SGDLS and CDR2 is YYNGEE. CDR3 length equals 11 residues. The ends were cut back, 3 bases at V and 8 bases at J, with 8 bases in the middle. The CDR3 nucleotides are TGTGCCAGCAGCGCGGGAGGGGGCTACACCTTC. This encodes CASSAGGGYTF.

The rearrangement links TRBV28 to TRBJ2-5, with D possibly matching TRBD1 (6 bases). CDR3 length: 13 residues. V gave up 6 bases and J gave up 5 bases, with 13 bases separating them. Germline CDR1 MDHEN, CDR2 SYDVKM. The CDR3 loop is CASSLTGSETQYF. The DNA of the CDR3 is TGTGCCAGCAGCCTGACAGGTTCGGAGACCCAGTACTTC.

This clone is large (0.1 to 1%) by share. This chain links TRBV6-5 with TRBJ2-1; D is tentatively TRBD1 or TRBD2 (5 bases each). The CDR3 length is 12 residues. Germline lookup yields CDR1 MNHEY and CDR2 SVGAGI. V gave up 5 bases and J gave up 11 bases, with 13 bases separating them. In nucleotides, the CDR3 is TGTGCCAGCAGTACCCCGGGACGGCAGCAGTTCTTC. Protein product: CASSTPGRQQFF.

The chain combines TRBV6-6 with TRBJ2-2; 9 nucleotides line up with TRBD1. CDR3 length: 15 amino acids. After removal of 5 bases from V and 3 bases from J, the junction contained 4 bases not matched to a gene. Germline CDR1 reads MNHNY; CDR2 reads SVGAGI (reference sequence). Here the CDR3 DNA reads TGTGCCAGCAGTCGGGACAGGGTGGACACCGGGGAGCTGTTTTTT. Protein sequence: CASSRDRVDTGELFF.